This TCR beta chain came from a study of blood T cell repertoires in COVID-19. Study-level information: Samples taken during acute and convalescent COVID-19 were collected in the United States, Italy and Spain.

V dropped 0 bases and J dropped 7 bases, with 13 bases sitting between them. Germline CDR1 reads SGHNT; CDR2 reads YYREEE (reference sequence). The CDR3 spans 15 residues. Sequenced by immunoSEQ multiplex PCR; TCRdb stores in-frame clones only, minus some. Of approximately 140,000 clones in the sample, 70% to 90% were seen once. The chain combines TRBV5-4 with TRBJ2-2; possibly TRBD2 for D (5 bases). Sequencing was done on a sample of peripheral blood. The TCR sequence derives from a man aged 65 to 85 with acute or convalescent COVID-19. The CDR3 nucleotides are TGTGCCAGCAGCTTGGACGGGGTTTCGGGCGGGGAGCTGTTTTTT. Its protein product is CASSLDGVSGGELFF.